The 21 T cell receptor beta chains in this list originate from one sample, sequenced in a study of OX40 agonist ivuxolimab in advanced cancers. The method was immunoSEQ multiplex PCR; TCRdb's version includes in-frame clones alone and lacks a portion of them. Here the sample spans over 100,000 clones, 85% to 95% being singletons. The sample was CD4+ or CD8+ T cells sorted from blood, taken in a trial of the OX40 agonist ivuxolimab. The receptor source for this set is an adult with an advanced solid tumor such as melanoma, head and neck, liver or kidney cancer.

The gene calls are TRBV6-5 and TRBJ1-2; D perhaps matches TRBD1 (5 bases). Trimming cost V 0 bases and J 8 bases, with 13 bases left between them. The CDR3 has 14 residues. The germline V gene has CDR1 MNHEY and CDR2 SVGAGI. The chain's CDR3 is CASSYSDNGKGYTF. The CDR3 nucleotides are TGTGCCAGCAGTTACTCGGACAACGGGAAAGGCTACACCTTC.

CDR3 bases: TGCGCCAGCAGCTTGGGGTCAGGGGGCAACTATGGCTACACCTTC. This gives the protein CASSLGSGGNYGYTF. The chain employs TRBV5-1 and TRBJ1-2, with 8 bases aligning to TRBD1. This CDR3 contains 15 residues. The V gene's germline CDR1 is SGHRS and CDR2 YFSETQ. V was clipped by 0 bases and J by 2 bases; unmatched bases: 3.

The V gene is TRBV6-1, the J gene TRBJ1-5; 7 nucleotides agree with TRBD1. This CDR3 comprises 15 residues. The ends lost 6 bases at V and 5 bases at J; junction bases unmatched: 10. Germline CDR1 MNHNS, CDR2 SASEGT. The CDR3 DNA is TGTGCCAGCAGCAGGGGGTCCGGGACAGATCAGCCCCAGCATTTT. This encodes CASSRGSGTDQPQHF.

This chain's CDR3 is CASSSGQGFNYGYTF. The CDR3 DNA sequence: TGTGCCAGCAGTTCTGGACAGGGGTTTAACTATGGCTACACCTTC. The chain has TRBV28 and TRBJ1-2, with 9 bases that match TRBD1. The germline gives CDR1 MDHEN, CDR2 SYDVKM. The trim removed 4 bases at V and 1 base at J, leaving 4 bases unmatched. This CDR3 has 15 amino acids.

The genes are TRBV7-2 and TRBJ1-1; TRBD1 is a possible D gene (5 bases). CDR1 is SGHTA, CDR2 FQGNSA, per germline. This CDR3 is built from 15 residues. Trimming left V 4 bases short and J 4 bases short, with 16 bases between. CDR3 nucleotide sequence: TGTGCCAGCAGCTCACCGGGGCGGAGGGGCACTGAAGCTTTCTTT. Its translation: CASSSPGRRGTEAFF. The full variable domain, its missing parts supplied by reference TRBV7-2 and TRBJ1-1, is GAGVSQSPSNKVTEKGKDVELRCDPISGHTALYWYRQSLGQGLEFLIYFQGNSAPDKSGLPSDRFSAERTGGSVSTLTIQRTQQEDSAVYLCASSSPGRRGTEAFFGQGTRLTVV.

The J gene is TRBJ1-5, the V gene TRBV5-6; a possible D gene is TRBD1 (6 bases). CDR1 and CDR2 from the germline V gene are SGHDT and YYEEEE. The CDR3 is 14 residues long. The V end lost 0 bases, the J end lost 3 bases, and 7 bases lay between the germline ends. CDR3 region: CASSLDRANQPQHF. CDR3 nucleotide sequence: TGTGCCAGCAGCTTGGACAGGGCCAATCAGCCCCAGCATTTT.

The chain carries TRBV5-4 and TRBJ1-5; tentative D call: TRBD1 (6 bases). The germline V gene encodes CDR1 SGHNT and CDR2 YYREEE (reference sequence). The CDR3 totals 14 residues. V lost 3 bases and J 7 bases, leaving 14 bases between the germline ends. CDR3 in amino acids: CASSSSGVGQPQHF. The CDR3 DNA reads TGTGCCAGCAGCTCTTCAGGGGTAGGGCAGCCCCAGCATTTT.

This chain links TRBV4-3 with TRBJ2-6; the D call may be TRBD1 or TRBD2 (5 bases each). Germline V gene lookup returns CDR1 LGHNA and CDR2 YSLEER. CDR3 length: 17 residues. V lost 0 bases and J 2 bases, leaving 11 bases between the germline ends. The CDR3 loop is CASSQEVRGAGANVLTF. The DNA for the CDR3 is TGCGCCAGCAGCCAAGAGGTTCGAGGGGCTGGGGCCAACGTCCTGACTTTC.

V gene TRBV28 combines with J gene TRBJ2-7; D call uncertain. Germline lookup yields CDR1 MDHEN and CDR2 SYDVKM. V gave up 8 bases and J gave up 3 bases, with 8 bases separating them. The CDR3 loop spans 11 amino acids. CDR3: CASGSSYEQYF. The CDR3 nucleotides read TGTGCCAGCGGTAGCAGCTACGAGCAGTACTTC.

The chain uses TRBV4-3 and TRBJ1-2; D might be TRBD1 (5 bases). CDR1 LGHNA and CDR2 YSLEER come from the germline V gene. The ends were cut back, 4 bases at V and 5 bases at J, with 23 bases in the middle. The CDR3 contains 17 residues. For the CDR3, the DNA is TGCGCCAGCAGCCCCTCCCCCGACAGTCTGGTGGGGTATGGCTACACCTTC. Translated, it gives CASSPSPDSLVGYGYTF.

The chain couples TRBV27 to TRBJ2-7, with D possibly called TRBD1 or TRBD2 (5 bases each). The germline V gene encodes CDR1 MNHEY and CDR2 SMNVEV (reference sequence). This CDR3 has 14 amino acids. Trimming took off 8 bases at V and 7 bases at J, with 21 bases between the two ends. CDR3 DNA: TGTGCCAGCCGTCAAGGGGCTGGGGGAAGGGAGCAGTACTTC. Protein product: CASRQGAGGREQYF.

The chain is built from TRBV5-1 and TRBJ2-5, with D perhaps matching TRBD2 (7 bases). The V end was cut by 3 bases, the J end by 5 bases, with 14 bases between. The CDR3 length is 14 residues. CDR1 and CDR2 from the germline V gene are SGHRS and YFSETQ. The CDR3 DNA reads as TGCGCCAGCAGCTGGGGGCCTAGCGGCGAGACCCAGTACTTC. Its protein is CASSWGPSGETQYF.

The rearrangement links TRBV13 to TRBJ1-6; D gene uncertain. This CDR3 is built from 14 residues. Trimming left V 6 bases short and J 7 bases short, with 13 bases between. Germline V CDR1 and CDR2: PRHDT, FYEKMQ (reference sequence). The CDR3 DNA is TGTGCCAGCAGACGCGGGCAGAGAAATTCACCCCTCCACTTT. The encoded protein is CASRRGQRNSPLHF.

The J gene is TRBJ1-4, the V gene TRBV18, with unresolved D. V gave up 2 bases and J gave up 7 bases, with 8 bases separating them. Germline values: CDR1 KGHSH, CDR2 LQKENI. The CDR3 sequence is 13 residues long. The CDR3 nucleotides read TGTGCCAGCTCACCAGGTGGCGGTGAAAAACTGTTTTTT. Its protein is CASSPGGGEKLFF.

The V and J genes are TRBV5-1 and TRBJ2-5, with 9 bases that match TRBD2. The V segment lost 4 bases and the J segment 4 bases; nucleotides outside the gene matches: 11. From germline, CDR1 is SGHRS and CDR2 YFSETQ. The CDR3 is 16 residues long. The CDR3 reads CASSPRSSGSRETQYF. For the CDR3, the DNA is TGCGCCAGCAGCCCCCGGAGTAGCGGGAGTAGAGAGACCCAGTACTTC. The full variable domain, its missing parts supplied by reference TRBV5-1 and TRBJ2-5, is KAGVTQTPRYLIKTRGQQVTLSCSPISGHRSVSWYQQTPGQGLQFLFEYFSETQRNKGNFPGRFSGRQFSNSRSEMNVSTLELGDSALYLCASSPRSSGSRETQYFGPGTRLLVL.

This rearrangement joins TRBV7-9 to TRBJ2-7; TRBD1 is a possible D gene (5 bases). This CDR3 region has 14 residues. The germline CDR1 and CDR2 sequences are SEHNR and FQNEAQ (reference sequence). The germline V and J ends were trimmed by 2 bases and 5 bases, with 13 bases remaining between them. CDR3 sequence reads: CASSLIQGSNEQYF. CDR3 sequence (DNA): TGTGCCAGCAGCTTAATTCAGGGTTCGAACGAGCAGTACTTC.

This clone was recorded once. V and J are TRBV28 and TRBJ2-7; 8 bases map to TRBD2. Germline V CDR1 and CDR2: MDHEN, SYDVKM. J gave up 6 bases and V 4 bases, and 14 bases lay outside the gene matches. This CDR3 has 16 residues. CDR3 in amino acids: CASSSPPGLVKPEQYF. The DNA for the CDR3 is TGTGCCAGCAGTTCGCCACCGGGACTAGTCAAGCCCGAGCAGTACTTC.

The gene calls are TRBV18 and TRBJ2-7; possibly TRBD1 for D (6 bases). The CDR3 spans 13 residues. Trimming left V 3 bases short and J 3 bases short, with 9 bases between. Germline CDR1 KGHSH, CDR2 LQKENI. The CDR3 region is CASSPNRVYEQYF. The DNA for the CDR3 is TGTGCCAGCTCACCTAACAGGGTCTACGAGCAGTACTTC.

This clone has a single count. The V call is TRBV5-4, the J call TRBJ2-3; D is ambiguous. The germline gives CDR1 SGHNT, CDR2 YYREEE (reference sequence). V was cut by 0 bases and J by 1 base, with 3 bases left in between. The CDR3 covers 13 residues. This CDR3 is CASSLGRTDTQYF. CDR3 bases: TGTGCCAGCAGCTTGGGTCGCACAGATACGCAGTATTTT.

CDR3 DNA: TGTGCCACCTTCTTGGCGGGAGCACACGAGCAGTACTTC. Protein: CATFLAGAHEQYF. This chain links TRBV28 with TRBJ2-7; 7 bases fit TRBD2. Germline lookup yields CDR1 MDHEN and CDR2 SYDVKM. The CDR3 totals 13 residues. V gave up 10 bases and J gave up 5 bases; unmatched junction bases: 11.

The chain has TRBV5-8 and TRBJ1-2; TRBD1 aligns across 8 bases. CDR3 size: 16 residues. Germline loops: CDR1 SGHTS, CDR2 YDEGEE. Trimming at V came to 4 bases and at J to 5 bases, leaving 13 bases not matched to a gene. The CDR3 region has the DNA TGTGCCAGCAGCCTGCCGGACAGGGAGTCATGGTATGGCTACACCTTC. It encodes CASSLPDRESWYGYTF.